A single sample is the source of the 32 T cell receptor beta chains below, sequenced in a study of T cells in Graves' hyperthyroidism and ophthalmopathy. Regions amplified from RNA transcripts were the TCR beta CDR3 regions. In the first-round RT-PCR of the TCR CDR3, the HTBI primer set was used. TCRdb reanalysed the multiplex PCR reads using MiXCR and keeps one entry per CDR3 protein. This table has a few hundred thousand distinct CDR3 sequences, 15% appearing once. The sample was blood. These TCRs come from a woman aged 25 to 39 with Graves' hyperthyroidism.

Many counts were recorded for this clonotype. The chain is built from TRBV3-1 and TRBJ2-7; 9 bases fit TRBD2. CDR1 and CDR2 from the germline V gene are LGHDT and YNNKEL (reference sequence). Trimming cost V 0 bases and J 4 bases; bases outside gene matches: 4. This CDR3 spans 15 amino acids. CDR3 in amino acids: CASSQELAGRYEQYF. Here the CDR3 DNA reads TGTGCCAGCAGCCAAGAGCTAGCGGGAAGATACGAGCAGTACTTC.

The chain uses TRBV20-1 and TRBJ1-2; 8 bases agree with TRBD1. J was trimmed by 8 bases and V by 2 bases; bases with no gene match: 7. This CDR3 has 13 residues. Looked up from germline, CDR1 is DFQATT and CDR2 is SNEGSKA (reference sequence). The CDR3 DNA is TGCAGTGCTAGAAGGCAGGGGGCGCGGGGCTACACCTTC. Protein: CSARRQGARGYTF.

This clonotype was counted between two and nine times. This chain joins TRBV12-3 or TRBV12-4 and TRBJ1-3; 9 bases are a match to TRBD1. V shed 6 bases and J 0 bases; nucleotides not matched to a gene: 3. This CDR3 spans 15 amino acids. The CDR3 region has the DNA TGTGCCAGCAGCCGGGACAGGGTCTCTGGAAACACCATATATTTT. As protein: CASSRDRVSGNTIYF.

This clonotype was counted many times. This chain links TRBV29-1 with TRBJ2-5, with D unresolved. With 3 bases removed from V and 6 bases from J, the gap between germline ends came to 14 bases. CDR1 and CDR2 from the germline V gene are SQVTM and ANQGSEA. This CDR3 has 13 amino acids. Here the CDR3 DNA reads TGCAGCGTTGACGGGTCAGGAAAAAAGACCCAGTACTTC. Translation: CSVDGSGKKTQYF.

This clonotype has at least ten counts. This sequence joins TRBV27 and TRBJ2-7, with 8 nucleotides matching TRBD2. The V gene end was trimmed by 9 bases and the J gene end by 5 bases; junction bases not matched to a gene: 12. Germline assignment: CDR1 MNHEY and CDR2 SMNVEV (reference sequence). This CDR3 is built from 14 residues. CDR3 sequence (DNA): TGTGCCAGTTTTTCCATAGGTAGCGGGAACGAGCAGTACTTC. It yields the protein CASFSIGSGNEQYF.

The table lists this clonotype with a few counts. This chain connects TRBV5-1 to TRBJ2-7; either TRBD1 or TRBD2 may fit D (5 bases each). V lost 1 base and J 1 base, leaving 12 bases between the germline ends. CDR1 and CDR2 from the germline V gene are SGHRS and YFSETQ. The CDR3 consists of 15 residues. This CDR3 reads CASSLYGTESYEQYF. CDR3 sequence (DNA): TGCGCCAGCAGCTTGTATGGGACGGAATCCTACGAGCAGTACTTC.

In this sample, this clonotype turned up many times. V is TRBV7-2 and J is TRBJ2-1; a possible D gene is TRBD2 (6 bases). In germline, CDR1 is SGHTA, CDR2 FQGNSA. This CDR3 contains 15 residues. The V and J ends lost 1 base and 6 bases respectively, with 13 bases between them. The CDR3 reads CASSLVAAVVNEQFF. As DNA, the CDR3 is TGTGCCAGCAGCTTAGTAGCGGCGGTCGTCAATGAGCAGTTCTTC. The full variable domain, its missing parts supplied by reference TRBV7-2 and TRBJ2-1, is GAGVSQSPSNKVTEKGKDVELRCDPISGHTALYWYRQSLGQGLEFLIYFQGNSAPDKSGLPSDRFSAERTGGSVSTLTIQRTQQEDSAVYLCASSLVAAVVNEQFFGPGTRLTVL.

This clonotype was observed at least ten times. The chain uses TRBV4-1 and TRBJ2-1; D is unclear. V lost 0 bases, J lost 3 bases, and 12 bases lay in between. The CDR3 loop spans 16 amino acids. From germline, CDR1 is MGHRA and CDR2 YSYEKL. CDR3 bases: TGCGCCAGCAGCCAAGAAGGGCGGCCAGTCTACAATGAGCAGTTCTTC. It is translated as CASSQEGRPVYNEQFF.

This chain uses TRBV28 with TRBJ1-6; no reliable D call. Germline assignment: CDR1 MDHEN and CDR2 SYDVKM. This CDR3 has 15 residues. V shed 6 bases and J shed 7 bases, with 16 bases lying between them. The CDR3 coding sequence is TGTGCCAGCAGCACCCAAGGACGAGTAAATTCACCCCTCCACTTT. This sequence encodes CASSTQGRVNSPLHF.

Ten or more counts support this clonotype. V gene TRBV20-1 combines with J gene TRBJ2-7, with 8 bases identical to TRBD1. V shed 0 bases and J 3 bases; nucleotides not matched to a gene: 4. The CDR3 loop spans 14 amino acids. CDR1 and CDR2 from the germline V gene are DFQATT and SNEGSKA (reference sequence). CDR3 sequence: CSARDQQGVYEQYF. The CDR3 bases are TGCAGTGCTAGAGATCAACAGGGGGTCTACGAGCAGTACTTC.

This clonotype was recorded at least ten times. The rearrangement links TRBV27 to TRBJ2-2; D possibly corresponds to TRBD2 (5 bases). The length of the CDR3 is 13 residues. The germline gives CDR1 MNHEY, CDR2 SMNVEV (reference sequence). V lost 4 bases, J lost 6 bases, and 9 bases lay in between. CDR3 nucleotide sequence: TGTGCCAGCAGTTATGGGCGGGCCGGGGAGCTGTTTTTT. Translation: CASSYGRAGELFF.

The sample holds many counts of this clonotype. The rearrangement links TRBV20-1 to TRBJ2-3; 9 bases align to TRBD2. Germline values: CDR1 DFQATT, CDR2 SNEGSKA (reference sequence). J gave up 3 bases and V 0 bases, and 13 bases lay outside the gene matches. The CDR3 is 18 residues long. The CDR3 bases are TGCAGTGCTAGAGATATTCAAGTCGGGCTAGCGGGGACAGATACGCAGTATTTT. Translating gives CSARDIQVGLAGTDTQYF.

This chain connects TRBV10-1 to TRBJ2-1; 8 bases agree with TRBD1. The ends lost 3 bases at V and 12 bases at J; junction bases unmatched: 13. The CDR3 has 15 amino acids. Germline lookup yields CDR1 WNHNN and CDR2 SYGVQD (reference sequence). The CDR3 region has the DNA TGCGCCAGCAGTGAATCCGTGGCAGGGGGCGTGGGGCAGTTCTTC. It is translated as CASSESVAGGVGQFF.

This clonotype was seen at least ten times. The chain couples TRBV6-1 to TRBJ2-7; 9 bases are a match to TRBD1. The V gene's germline CDR1 is MNHNS and CDR2 SASEGT. J gave up 2 bases and V 5 bases, and 7 bases lay outside the gene matches. The CDR3 sequence is 15 residues long. The CDR3 loop is CASSSTTGGTYEQYF. In DNA, the CDR3 is TGTGCCAGCAGTTCCACTACAGGGGGCACCTACGAGCAGTACTTC.

The rearrangement uses TRBV14 and TRBJ1-1; D not certain. Per germline, CDR1 SGHDN and CDR2 FVKESK. The CDR3 has 13 amino acids. Trimming cost V 2 bases and J 3 bases, with 7 bases left between them. CDR3: CASSQIPDTEAFF. The CDR3 DNA follows: TGTGCCAGCAGCCAAATCCCGGACACTGAAGCTTTCTTT.

The rearrangement uses TRBV30 and TRBJ1-1; D unresolved. CDR3 size: 13 residues. The ends were cut back, 5 bases at V and 1 base at J, with 11 bases in the middle. The germline gives CDR1 GTSNPN, CDR2 SVGIG (reference sequence). CDR3 sequence reads: CAWGPGSNTEAFF. The CDR3 nucleotides are TGTGCCTGGGGCCCGGGGTCGAACACTGAAGCTTTCTTT. The whole variable domain, remainder taken from reference TRBV30 and TRBJ1-1, is SQTIHQWPATLVQPVGSPLSLECTVEGTSNPNLYWYRQAAGRGLQLLFYSVGIGQISSEVPQNLSASRPQDRQFILSSKKLLLSDSGFYLCAWGPGSNTEAFFGQGTRLTVV.

This clonotype was detected many times. The chain has TRBV3-1 and TRBJ1-1, with D unclear. V was clipped by 6 bases and J by 5 bases, with 16 bases between them. The CDR3 is 14 residues long. Germline V gene sequence: CDR1 LGHDT, CDR2 YNNKEL (reference sequence). The CDR3 coding sequence is TGTGCCAGCAGGGATGATAACGGATGGACTGAAGCTTTCTTT. Protein sequence: CASRDDNGWTEAFF. Filled out from reference TRBV3-1 and TRBJ1-1, the complete variable domain reads DTAVSQTPKYLVTQMGNDKSIKCEQNLGHDTMYWYKQDSKKFLKIMFSYNNKELIINETVPNRFSPKSPDKAHLNLHINSLELGDSAVYFCASRDDNGWTEAFFGQGTRLTVV.

The chain employs TRBV18 and TRBJ2-1; D possibly corresponds to TRBD1 (6 bases). V dropped 3 bases and J dropped 1 base, with 13 bases sitting between them. Germline V gives CDR1 KGHSH, CDR2 LQKENI. This CDR3 spans 16 amino acids. The CDR3: CASSPSRGSSYNEQFF. The CDR3 nucleotides are TGTGCCAGCTCACCTTCCAGGGGAAGTTCCTACAATGAGCAGTTCTTC.

This chain uses TRBV5-1 with TRBJ2-1; no firm D call. CDR3 length: 15 residues. V gave up 1 base and J gave up 4 bases, with 12 bases separating them. The V gene's germline CDR1 is SGHRS and CDR2 YFSETQ. CDR3 in DNA: TGCGCCAGCAGCTTGTGGGCAGACCAATACAATGAGCAGTTCTTC. Amino acid sequence: CASSLWADQYNEQFF.

The table lists this clonotype with many counts. The V call is TRBV24-1, the J call TRBJ1-1; TRBD1 agrees at 7 bases. J was trimmed by 5 bases and V by 4 bases; bases with no gene match: 6. The germline gives CDR1 KGHDR, CDR2 SFDVKD. This CDR3 spans 14 amino acids. The CDR3 bases are TGTGCCACCAGTGAACCAAACAGGGGTACTGAAGCTTTCTTT. Protein: CATSEPNRGTEAFF.

This chain joins TRBV12-3 or TRBV12-4 and TRBJ2-1, with 7 bases fitting TRBD1. The CDR3 is 14 residues long. With 5 bases clipped from V and 6 bases from J, the junction kept 7 bases outside the gene matches. The CDR3 here is CASSARDRANEQFF. The CDR3 DNA follows: TGTGCCAGCAGTGCCCGGGACAGAGCCAATGAGCAGTTCTTC.

V usage is TRBV20-1 and J usage is TRBJ1-1; no clear D. CDR3 size: 14 residues. V was pared by 4 bases and J by 4 bases, with 16 bases between. Germline V CDR1 and CDR2: DFQATT, SNEGSKA (reference sequence). CDR3: CSATPRSRVTEAFF. CDR3 nucleotide sequence: TGCAGTGCTACCCCCCGTTCAAGGGTCACTGAAGCTTTCTTT.

This clonotype was seen repeatedly, ten times or more. This rearrangement joins TRBV30 to TRBJ2-2; D is ambiguous. Germline V gene sequence: CDR1 GTSNPN, CDR2 SVGIG (reference sequence). Between the trimmed V and J ends, which lost 2 bases and 7 bases, there was a span of 8 bases. CDR3 size: 12 residues. The CDR3 DNA sequence: TGTGCCTGGAGTACATATGGCGGGGAGCTGTTTTTT. This encodes CAWSTYGGELFF.

This clonotype was seen once. This chain links TRBV28 with TRBJ2-1, with 13 bases fitting TRBD2. The CDR3 loop spans 16 amino acids. Unmatched junction bases numbered 9, after V lost 5 bases and J lost 8 bases. CDR1 and CDR2 (germline): MDHEN, SYDVKM. CDR3 sequence: CASSKAGTSGKYEQFF. DNA of the CDR3: TGTGCCAGCAGTAAAGCCGGGACTAGCGGGAAGTATGAGCAGTTCTTC. Using reference TRBV28 and TRBJ2-1 for the parts outside the CDR3, the full variable domain is DVKVTQSSRYLVKRTGEKVFLECVQDMDHENMFWYRQDPGLGLRLIYFSYDVKMKEKGDIPEGYSVSREKKERFSLILESASTNQTSMYLCASSKAGTSGKYEQFFGPGTRLTVL.

This clonotype was recorded many times. V is TRBV7-2 and J is TRBJ2-7, with no clear D. Trimming cost V 5 bases and J 1 base, with 18 bases left between them. Germline CDR1 reads SGHTA; CDR2 reads FQGNSA. The CDR3 extends over 16 amino acids. CDR3: CASSPRWSEISYEQYF. Here the CDR3 DNA reads TGTGCCAGCAGCCCCCGGTGGAGCGAGATTTCCTACGAGCAGTACTTC.

This clonotype was seen at least ten times. The chain joins TRBV12-3 or TRBV12-4 to TRBJ1-1; no clear D. V was pared by 2 bases and J by 5 bases, with 9 bases between. CDR3 length equals 13 residues. The CDR3 DNA follows: TGTGCCAGCAGTTTATTTGAGGGAACTGAAGCTTTCTTT. Amino acids: CASSLFEGTEAFF.

CDR3 in amino acids: CSARDRLAGLNTGELFF. CDR3 in DNA: TGCAGTGCTAGAGATCGACTAGCGGGGTTGAACACCGGGGAGCTGTTTTTT. The genes are TRBV20-1 and TRBJ2-2, with TRBD2 matching over 11 bases. V was clipped by 0 bases and J by 1 base; unmatched bases: 4. This CDR3 has 17 residues. Per the germline V gene, CDR1 is DFQATT and CDR2 is SNEGSKA (reference sequence).

For this clonotype: Given the absence of the conserved phenylalanine or tryptophan at the CDR3 end, a read error is likely. The chain employs TRBV7-8 and TRBJ1-2; D possibly corresponds to TRBD1 (6 bases). Germline V gene lookup returns CDR1 SGHVS and CDR2 FQNEAQ. V shed 4 bases and J shed 1 base, with 19 bases lying between them. The CDR3 is made up of 17 amino acids. This CDR3 reads CASSSERYRDNNYGYTL. The CDR3 coding sequence is TGTGCCAGCAGCTCAGAACGATACCGGGACAATAACTATGGCTACACCCTC.

In its sample, this clonotype was seen many times. The V call is TRBV20-1, the J call TRBJ1-2, with a tentative D call TRBD1 (5 bases). With 4 bases removed from V and 4 bases from J, the gap between germline ends came to 13 bases. The CDR3 spans 13 residues. Per the germline V gene, CDR1 is DFQATT and CDR2 is SNEGSKA (reference sequence). The CDR3 nucleotides are TGCAGTGCTATCGCGAGGGGTACCTATGGCTACACCTTC. This gives the protein CSAIARGTYGYTF.

The chain links TRBV3-1 to TRBJ2-7, with TRBD2 matching 8 bases. The germline V gene has CDR1 LGHDT and CDR2 YNNKEL (reference sequence). The ends lost 2 bases at V and 1 base at J; junction bases unmatched: 4. The CDR3 is 15 residues long. The CDR3 DNA reads as TGTGCCAGCAGCCAACCCGGGACTAGATCCTACGAGCAGTACTTC. Translation gives CASSQPGTRSYEQYF.

This clonotype was observed at least ten times. This CDR3 reads CASSHENSGETYNEQFF. CDR3 DNA sequence: TGTGCCAGCAGCCACGAGAATAGCGGGGAGACCTACAATGAGCAGTTCTTC. This sequence joins TRBV11-3 and TRBJ2-1; TRBD2 aligns across 8 bases. The CDR3 loop spans 17 amino acids. With V trimmed by 5 bases and J by 2 bases, 11 bases remained unmatched. Germline V lookup: CDR1 SGHNT, CDR2 YENEEA. The variable domain in full, with the rest retrieved from reference TRBV11-3 and TRBJ2-1, is EAGVVQSPRYKIIEKKQPVAFWCNPISGHNTLYWYLQNLGQGPELLIRYENEEAVDDSQLPKDRFSAERLKGVDSTLKIQPAELGDSAVYLCASSHENSGETYNEQFFGPGTRLTVL.

This clonotype was recorded at least ten times. The chain recombines TRBV18 with TRBJ2-2; D gene unclear. There are 12 residues in the CDR3. CDR1 and CDR2 (germline): KGHSH, LQKENI. Between the trimmed V and J ends, which lost 1 base and 7 bases, there was a span of 4 bases. The CDR3 sequence: CASSPRFGELFF. DNA of the CDR3: TGTGCCAGCTCACCACGCTTCGGGGAGCTGTTTTTT. Supplemented by reference TRBV18 and TRBJ2-2, the full variable domain reads NAGVMQNPRHLVRRRGQEARLRCSPMKGHSHVYWYRQLPEEGLKFMVYLQKENIIDESGMPKERFSAEFPKEGPSILRIQQVVRGDSAAYFCASSPRFGELFFGEGSRLTVL.